Listed below are T cell receptor beta chains from one sample, sequenced in a study of shared clonotypes between healthy human individuals. TCRdb's table, derived via immunoSEQ multiplex PCR, lists solely in-frame clones and lacks some. The profile shows about 2 million clones, roughly 95% of them singletons. The specimen was naive CD4+ T cells sorted from blood. The source of these receptors is a young man in good health. The CDR3 runs from the conserved cysteine through the conserved F or W. D genes are given only for firm matches. The size field is filled for only some rows; it gives once, few, many or a size class.

clone_size	j_call	v_call	d_call	cdr3_nt	cdr3_aa
once	TRBJ1-1	TRBV27	TRBD1	TGTGCCAGCAGAAATACAGGGGGCCCCCCTGAAGCTTTCTTT	CASRNTGGPPEAFF
-	TRBJ2-1	TRBV7-2	-	TGTGCCAGCAGCTTACCAGGGGCCTACAATGAGCAGTTCTTC	CASSLPGAYNEQFF
many	TRBJ1-3	TRBV7-2	-	TGTGCCAGCAGCTTACAGGGATCTGGAAACACCATATATTTT	CASSLQGSGNTIYF
-	TRBJ1-5	TRBV30	-	TGTGCCTGGACCATCCAAGGCAATCAGCCCCAGCATTTT	CAWTIQGNQPQHF
once	TRBJ2-5	TRBV7-6	-	TGTGCCAGCAGCTTTATCTCTGGTCAAGAGACCCAGTACTTC	CASSFISGQETQYF
-	TRBJ2-5	TRBV2	-	TGTGCCAGCAGTGGTCGGGAGACCCAGTACTTC	CASSGRETQYF
-	TRBJ2-7	TRBV6-6	-	TGTGCCAGCAGTTCCCCACAAACTAGCTCCTACGAGCAGTACTTC	CASSSPQTSSYEQYF
-	TRBJ2-7	TRBV10-1	TRBD2	TGCGCCAGCAGTGAAAACGGGGGGTACGAGCAGTACTTC	CASSENGGYEQYF
-	TRBJ2-7	TRBV30	-	TGTGCCTGGAGTGAATGGGGTTACGAGCAGTACTTC	CAWSEWGYEQYF
-	TRBJ2-5	TRBV5-1	-	TGCGCCAGCAGCTTTGGAACAGGGCAAGAGACCCAGTACTTC	CASSFGTGQETQYF
-	TRBJ2-3	TRBV7-3	TRBD2	TGTGCCAGCAGCTTATTTTACGGCGGGAGGGACGGCACAGATACGCAGTATTTT	CASSLFYGGRDGTDTQYF
once	TRBJ2-3	TRBV7-2	-	TGTGCCAGCAGCCCCGGTTCCACAGATACGCAGTATTTT	CASSPGSTDTQYF
-	TRBJ1-1	TRBV28	-	TGTGCCAGCAGTCCACCCAGGGAAACTGAAGCTTTCTTT	CASSPPRETEAFF
once	TRBJ2-7	TRBV7-8	TRBD1	TGTGCCAGCAGCTCGCCCGGGACAGGGTACCACGAGCAGTACTTC	CASSSPGTGYHEQYF
few	TRBJ1-2	TRBV21-1	-	TGTGCCAGCAGCAAAATTGGAGACAGGGCAAATAACTTCGGCTATGGCTACACCTTC	CASSKIGDRANNFGYGYTF
-	TRBJ1-5	TRBV6-1	-	TGTGCCAGCAGTGAAACTTGGATTGAGGGCAATCAGCCCCAGCATTTT	CASSETWIEGNQPQHF
-	TRBJ2-2	TRBV5-1	-	TGCGCCAGCAGCCTGCTAGGGGGAGGCACCGGGGAGCTGTTTTTT	CASSLLGGGTGELFF
-	TRBJ1-1	TRBV25-1	TRBD1	TGTGCCAGCAGTCCCGACAGGGGTGAAGCTTTCTTT	CASSPDRGEAFF
-	TRBJ2-7	TRBV7-2	-	TGTGCCAGCAGCTTAGCGTTTTCTGGGGGATACGAGCAGTACTTC	CASSLAFSGGYEQYF
-	TRBJ2-3	TRBV7-2	TRBD2	TGTGCCAGCAGCTTACAAAGCGGGAGCCCCACAGATACGCAGTATTTT	CASSLQSGSPTDTQYF
-	TRBJ2-3	TRBV7-9	-	TGTGCCTTCCGGCCCGGCACAGATACGCAGTATTTT	CAFRPGTDTQYF
-	TRBJ2-7	TRBV11-2	TRBD1	TGTGCCAGCAGCTTAGACAGGGGGCTCTACGAGCAGTACTTC	CASSLDRGLYEQYF
-	TRBJ1-1	TRBV10-3	-	TGTGCCATCAGTGACCCCAGTCATACTGAAGCTTTCTTT	CAISDPSHTEAFF
-	TRBJ1-2	TRBV4-1	-	TGCGCCAGCAGCCAAGATCAGGGTGGTAGGGGTGAAGATGGCTACACCTTC	CASSQDQGGRGEDGYTF
-	TRBJ1-1	TRBV4-2	-	TGTGCCAGCAGCCATGGGAGGGCCGGACAGTACACTGAAGCTTTCTTT	CASSHGRAGQYTEAFF
-	TRBJ1-6	TRBV19	TRBD1	TGTGCCACGAAACCGGAGGGGGCAATTAATTCACCCCTCCACTTT	CATKPEGAINSPLHF
-	TRBJ2-3	TRBV2	-	TGTGCCAGCAGTGAGGAGACTATAGATACGCAGTATTTT	CASSEETIDTQYF
-	TRBJ1-2	TRBV12-5	-	TGTGCTAGTGGTTTGGTACGGGGCCCTGGGGACTATGGCTACACCTTC	CASGLVRGPGDYGYTF
-	TRBJ1-3	TRBV21-1	-	TGTGCCAGCAAGGGCACACTCTCTGGAAACACCATATATTTT	CASKGTLSGNTIYF
-	TRBJ2-5	TRBV13	-	TGTGCCAGCAGCCTTGGGGGGGCGCTTGGAACCCAGTACTTC	CASSLGGALGTQYF
-	TRBJ2-1	TRBV25-1	-	TGTGCCAGCAGCGGGGGACAGAACTCCTACAATGAGCAGTTCTTC	CASSGGQNSYNEQFF
-	TRBJ2-7	TRBV27	-	TGTGCCAGTTCCGGACAGTCCACCTACGAGCAGTACTTC	CASSGQSTYEQYF
-	TRBJ2-5	TRBV11-2	TRBD1	TGTGCCAGCAGCTTAGGGGGGACAGCAGGGACCCAGTACTTC	CASSLGGTAGTQYF
-	TRBJ2-3	TRBV7-2	TRBD2	TGTGCCAGCAGTACTCGGGGGGGCCCAGATACGCAGTATTTT	CASSTRGGPDTQYF
-	TRBJ1-6	TRBV21-1	-	TGTGCCAGCAGCAATACGCGGGGGCAGGGGGATAATTCACCCCTCCACTTT	CASSNTRGQGDNSPLHF
-	TRBJ2-7	TRBV14	-	TGTGCCAGCAGCGACTATAGGGACGAGCAGTACTTC	CASSDYRDEQYF
-	TRBJ2-7	TRBV13	TRBD1	TGTGCCAGCAGCTTCGCTGGGCAGGGGGCGGTCTACGAGCAGTACTTC	CASSFAGQGAVYEQYF
-	TRBJ2-5	TRBV2	-	TGTGCCAGCAGTGACGAGGGGGGTACCCAGTACTTC	CASSDEGGTQYF
few	TRBJ2-6	TRBV5-1	-	TGCGCCAGCAGCTTGACTGGGGCCAACGTCCTGACTTTC	CASSLTGANVLTF
-	TRBJ2-3	TRBV18	-	TGTGCCAGCTCACCCATAGGTTCAGATACGCAGTATTTT	CASSPIGSDTQYF
-	TRBJ1-6	TRBV4-3	TRBD1	TGCGCCAGCAGCCAAGATCAGGGGGTTATTAATAATTCACCCCTCCACTTT	CASSQDQGVINNSPLHF
-	TRBJ1-5	TRBV7-2	-	TGTGCCAGCAGCCCGTTCAATCAGCCCCAGCATTTT	CASSPFNQPQHF
few	TRBJ1-5	TRBV6-1	TRBD1	TGTGCCACCAGTGGGGGACAGGGGCGTATGAGCAATCAGCCCCAGCATTTT	CATSGGQGRMSNQPQHF
-	TRBJ2-1	TRBV19	-	TGTGCCAGTAGTATACTGGGAGGGGGCTCTTACAATGAGCAGTTCTTC	CASSILGGGSYNEQFF
-	TRBJ1-1	TRBV6-1	-	TGTGCCAGCAGTTCGCCCGGGACGGCGGACACTGAAGCTTTCTTT	CASSSPGTADTEAFF
few	TRBJ1-2	TRBV10-3	-	TGTGCCATCAGTGAGCGGGGGCAGGAAGGCTACACCTTC	CAISERGQEGYTF
-	TRBJ2-1	TRBV7-2	TRBD1	TGTGCCAGCAGCACCCTGGGAAGGGGGCACAATGAGCAGTTCTTC	CASSTLGRGHNEQFF
-	TRBJ1-6	TRBV10-3	-	TGTGCCATCAGTGACCGCCAGACGTCGAATTCACCCCTCCACTTT	CAISDRQTSNSPLHF
-	TRBJ2-5	TRBV5-1	-	TGCGCCAGCAGCTTTCCGGGAGAGACCCAGTACTTC	CASSFPGETQYF
-	TRBJ1-4	TRBV9	-	TGTGCCAGCGGTGGGGTAGAGGGTTCCGATAAGGTAAAACTGTTTTTT	CASGGVEGSDKVKLFF
-	TRBJ2-3	TRBV6-5	TRBD2	TGTGCCAGCAGTTACTCGGCGGGGGGAGGCGCAGATACGCAGTATTTT	CASSYSAGGGADTQYF
-	TRBJ2-5	TRBV6-1	-	TGTGCCAGCAGTGCGGGAAAAGTCCGTCCAGAGACCCAGTACTTC	CASSAGKVRPETQYF
-	TRBJ2-2	TRBV7-9	TRBD1	TGTGCCAGCAGCCCGGGGACAGGGTTCCACGGGGAGCTGTTTTTT	CASSPGTGFHGELFF
-	TRBJ1-6	TRBV7-9	TRBD1	TGTGCCAGCAGCAGGGGACAGACCTCACCCCTCCACTTT	CASSRGQTSPLHF
-	TRBJ1-3	TRBV2	TRBD1	TGTGCCAGCAGTGCCGGGACAGGGACTGGAAACACCATATATTTT	CASSAGTGTGNTIYF